This T cell receptor beta chain was profiled in a study of CD8+ T cells in alopecia areata (dated by TCRdb to between 2017 and 2018). Looking at the study overall: Treated patients were enrolled in an open-label pilot trial of oral tofacitinib, 5 to 10 mg twice daily, for moderate-to-severe alopecia areata. Patients stayed on tofacitinib for 6 to 18 months and then had 6 months of follow-up off drug so that delayed response and recurrence could be assessed. High-throughput TCRbeta sequencing was used to examine T cell clonal expansion in alopecia areata in both the C3H/HeJ mouse model and human patients. In humans, TCRbeta sequencing was performed on scalp tissue and on sorted CD4+ and CD8+ peripheral blood T cells from healthy controls and from patients with patchy or totalis/universalis alopecia areata. Patients on tofacitinib were biopsied at baseline and after 4 and 24 weeks of treatment, and several of the patients also had a later scalp biopsy. Scalp clonality was compared across normal scalp (n=4), patchy alopecia areata scalp (n=8), and alopecia totalis/universalis scalp (n=8). RNA was extracted with the PAXgene miRNA kit for fixed scalp, the miRNeasy kit for PBMCs, and the RNeasy kit for mouse skin. TCRbeta CDR3 regions were amplified by immunoSEQ multiplex PCR using 35 Vbeta forward and 13 Jbeta reverse primers.

This specimen's time point label, interpreted: baseline before oral tofacitinib. Lesional scalp punch biopsies and peripheral blood were obtained from alopecia areata patients. After PBMCs were isolated by density centrifugation and stained for CD3, CD4 and CD8, a FACSAria was used to sort CD4+ and CD8+ T cells. Library generation was performed with the immunoSEQ multiplex PCR assay. For TCR sequencing, RNA was extracted from every sample and reverse transcribed into cDNA to serve as template. First-strand cDNA was synthesized using SuperScript III with a 2:1 mix of oligo-dT and random hexamers. Amplification bias was assessed with a synthetic immune receptor repertoire, and residual bias was removed computationally. The source study handled its data this way. After raw reads were preprocessed to remove errors, the CDR3 was defined following IMGT conventions as running from the conserved cysteine to phenylalanine. To get clonality, Shannon entropy was normalized by log2 of the number of productive unique TCRs and the result was subtracted from 1. Whether each scalp clone was CD4 or CD8 was inferred by checking scalp TCRbeta sequences against the CD4 and CD8 repertoires from sorted blood. The source is immuneACCESS, and TCRdb retained only in-frame sequences with V and J called. Part of the clones is not carried over; for the studies checked, unresolved V genes explain less than half of this, and the remainder is unexplained. The DNA was the basis for D and trimming; V, J and clone size are from that table. The table for this sample lists roughly 140,000 clones; around half of them were counted only once. The top ten constitute approximately 19% of the sample.

Beyond this particular receptor, the publication reports: TCR sequences shared between patients were less clear than in mice, possibly partly because of HLA diversity in the patient population. Scalp TCR repertoire analysis is complicated because resident alphabeta T cells in normal human skin are also sequenced, whereas mouse skin is dominated by gammadelta T cells. Lesional scalp, especially in alopecia totalis/universalis, showed higher clonality and more expanded CD8+ clones than normal scalp, suggesting antigenic drive.

This clone has just a few counts. The specificity of this receptor is unknown. Per-base quality was not reported, and no clone a single base away is much larger than it. V gives up 0 bases and J gives up 0 bases, and the segment between their germline ends measures 7 bases. For CDR1 and CDR2, the germline V gene (reference sequence) lists GTSNPN and SVGIG. From cysteine to phenylalanine, the CDR3 is 14 amino acids long. Only the CDR3 region is kept as DNA, spanning 42 bases read in frame from base 1. The chain uses TRBV30 and TRBJ2-3; a confident D gene designation cannot be given. Source: CD8+ T cells sorted from blood, taken at week 0. The origin of this receptor is a human donor with alopecia areata. The DNA is TGTGCCTGGAGTGTAAGTTCAAGCACAGATACGCAGTATTTT. Its coded protein is CAWSVSSSTDTQYF.